This T cell receptor (beta chain) stems from a study of shared clonotypes between healthy human individuals. Study information: Per donor, three plates held CD4 naive cells, three held CD4 memory, two held CD8 naive and one held CD8 memory.

Overall study results and limits: Relative to memory subsets, naive subsets generally showed larger estimated richness.

Method: immunoSEQ multiplex PCR; TCRdb's copy keeps in-frame clones and lacks some. The sample holds millions of clones, 80% to 95% seen once. Remarks on this clone: The antigen remains unidentified.

V dropped 7 bases and J dropped 7 bases, with 17 bases sitting between them. This CDR3 has 14 residues. Germline V CDR1 and CDR2: SGHRS, YFSETQ. The sequence came from a man aged 18 to 29 in good health. Some clones in this sample may be carry-over from other donors' samples. V gene TRBV5-1 combines with J gene TRBJ1-4, with D maybe TRBD1 (6 bases). The sample consisted of naive CD4+ T cells from PBMCs. The subset is: CD45RA+ positively selected. CDR3 amino acids: CASGPGGAIEKLFF. The CDR3 bases are TGCGCCAGCGGCCCGGGGGGGGCGATTGAAAAACTGTTTTTT.